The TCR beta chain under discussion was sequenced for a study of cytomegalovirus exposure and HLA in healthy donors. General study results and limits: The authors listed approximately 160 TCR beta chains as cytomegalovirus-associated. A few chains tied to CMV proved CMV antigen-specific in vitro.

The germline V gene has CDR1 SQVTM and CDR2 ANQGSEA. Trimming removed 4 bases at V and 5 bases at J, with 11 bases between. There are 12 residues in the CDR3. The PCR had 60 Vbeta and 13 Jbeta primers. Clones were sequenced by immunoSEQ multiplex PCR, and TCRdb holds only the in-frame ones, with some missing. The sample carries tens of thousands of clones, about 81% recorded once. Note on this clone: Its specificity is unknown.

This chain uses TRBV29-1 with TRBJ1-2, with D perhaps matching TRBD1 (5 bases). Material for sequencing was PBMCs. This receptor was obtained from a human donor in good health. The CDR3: CSVVKQGYGYTF. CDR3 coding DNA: TGCAGCGTTGTTAAGCAGGGTTATGGCTACACCTTC.